The 9 T cell receptor beta chains in this list originate from one sample, sequenced in a study of blood T cells in healthy people across ages. Alongside a J-beta primer mix, a sample-barcoded 5' primer served in a second PCR lasting roughly 7 to 12 cycles. Each CDR3 protein gets one entry after TCRdb re-called the 5' RACE reads with MiXCR. The sample shows some 1,800,000 distinct CDR3 sequences, approximately 40% of them seen only once. Sequencing was carried out using blood. These receptors came from a human donor in good health.

This chain links TRBV20-1 with TRBJ2-3, with 10 positions matching TRBD1. This CDR3 contains 13 residues. Germline V gives CDR1 DFQATT, CDR2 SNEGSKA (reference sequence). The V segment lost 5 bases and the J segment 5 bases; nucleotides outside the gene matches: 4. CDR3 amino acids: CSAPGQGKDTQYF. In DNA, the CDR3 is TGCAGTGCTCCGGGACAGGGGAAAGATACGCAGTATTTT.

Only a few counts were recorded for this clonotype. The V call is TRBV18, the J call TRBJ1-2, with 10 bases that match TRBD1. V lost 5 bases to trimming and J lost 6 bases; unmatched junction nucleotides: 6. The germline CDR1 and CDR2 sequences are KGHSH and LQKENI. The CDR3 sequence is 14 residues long. CDR3 sequence: CASSTAGTGDGYTF. The CDR3 nucleotides read TGTGCCAGCTCAACTGCCGGGACAGGGGATGGCTACACCTTC. The full variable domain, completed using reference TRBV18 and TRBJ1-2, is NAGVMQNPRHLVRRRGQEARLRCSPMKGHSHVYWYRQLPEEGLKFMVYLQKENIIDESGMPKERFSAEFPKEGPSILRIQQVVRGDSAAYFCASSTAGTGDGYTFGSGTRLTVV.

This clonotype was observed a few times. V and J are TRBV7-8 and TRBJ1-6; perhaps TRBD1 as D (6 bases). V gave up 1 base and J gave up 6 bases, with 10 bases separating them. The CDR3 is made up of 15 amino acids. CDR1 SGHVS and CDR2 FQNEAQ come from the germline V gene. The CDR3 region is CASSLEARGNSPLHF. CDR3 in DNA: TGTGCCAGCAGCTTAGAAGCCAGGGGTAATTCACCCCTCCACTTT.

CDR3 bases: TGTGCCTCTGCCGCAGGCTCTGGAAACACCATATATTTT. Translation gives CASAAGSGNTIYF. V gene TRBV9 combines with J gene TRBJ1-3; no clear D gene. V dropped 10 bases and J dropped 0 bases, with 11 bases sitting between them. The CDR3 consists of 13 residues. Germline loops: CDR1 SGDLS, CDR2 YYNGEE.

In regard to this clonotype: A read error may account for a junction end that differs from germline. The chain is built from TRBV7-9 and TRBJ1-1; D call uncertain. This CDR3 is built from 13 residues. Germline lookup yields CDR1 SEHNR and CDR2 FQNEAQ (reference sequence). CDR3 DNA sequence: TGTGCCAGCAGCTTAGAGACGAACGCTGAAGCTTTCTTT. It encodes CASSLETNAEAFF.

The J gene is TRBJ2-5, the V gene TRBV20-1; maybe TRBD1 (5 bases). The CDR3 is made up of 11 amino acids. V lost 6 bases and J lost 4, with 9 bases in between. CDR1 is DFQATT, CDR2 SNEGSKA, per germline (reference sequence). The CDR3: CSALRGETQYF. CDR3 DNA: TGCAGTGCCCTAAGGGGAGAGACCCAGTACTTC.

In this sample, this clonotype turned up a few times. This rearrangement joins TRBV15 to TRBJ2-5, with unresolved D. The CDR3 sequence is 16 residues long. Germline V gene sequence: CDR1 LNHNV, CDR2 YYDKDF (reference sequence). V gave up 1 base and J gave up 0 bases, with 12 bases separating them. The chain's CDR3 is CATSRAIRSDQETQYF. Here the CDR3 DNA reads TGTGCCACCAGCAGAGCGATTCGGTCGGACCAAGAGACCCAGTACTTC.

This chain links TRBV5-1 with TRBJ2-7; D possibly corresponds to TRBD2 (6 bases). The CDR3 is 15 residues long. Deletions cut 5 bases from V and 3 bases from J, with 18 bases between. Germline values: CDR1 SGHRS, CDR2 YFSETQ. The CDR3 region has the DNA TGCGCCAGCAGAATGGACGGAGGGTACATCTACGAGCAGTACTTC. The encoded protein is CASRMDGGYIYEQYF.

The sample holds a few counts of this clonotype. The V call is TRBV12-3 or TRBV12-4, the J call TRBJ2-6; 14 bases agree with TRBD2. V was clipped by 6 bases and J by 1 base; unmatched bases: 8. This CDR3 is 19 amino acids long. The CDR3 DNA reads TGTGCCAGCAGCCCGACTAGCGGGGGGGCCGGGTCTGGGGCCAACGTCCTGACTTTC. This translates into CASSPTSGGAGSGANVLTF.